These 14 T cell receptor beta chains were all obtained from the same sample, sequenced in a study of blood T cell repertoires in COVID-19. The assay was immunoSEQ multiplex PCR, and TCRdb's table has in-frame clones only and misses some. The data show approximately 160,000 clones, with roughly 84% seen just once and less than 3.5% held by the top ten. The specimen sequenced was peripheral blood. These TCRs come from a woman aged 55-70 years with acute or convalescent COVID-19.

The chain links TRBV3-1 (or the pseudogene TRBV3-2) to TRBJ1-4; perhaps TRBD1 as D (6 bases). Germline lookup yields CDR1 LGHDT and CDR2 YNNKEL (reference sequence). CDR3 length: 15 amino acids. With 1 base removed from V and 7 bases from J, the gap between germline ends came to 13 bases. The CDR3 bases are TGTGCCAGCAGCCAAGGGCCAGGGGCGAGTGAAAAACTGTTTTTT. It encodes CASSQGPGASEKLFF.

This clone was detected only a few times. This chain uses TRBV5-4 with TRBJ1-5; 9 nucleotides match TRBD1. CDR1 is SGHNT and CDR2 is YYREEE in the germline V gene (reference sequence). The ends lost 4 bases at V and 5 bases at J; junction bases unmatched: 1. The CDR3 is 13 amino acids. CDR3: CASSRDRDQPQHF. The CDR3 DNA is TGTGCCAGCAGCCGGGACAGGGATCAGCCCCAGCATTTT.

This rearrangement joins TRBV30 to TRBJ1-2; tentatively, D is TRBD1 (5 bases). CDR3 size: 12 residues. Trimming shortened V by 5 bases and J by 1 base, and 8 bases separated the two germline ends. CDR1 and CDR2 (germline): GTSNPN, SVGIG (reference sequence). The CDR3 DNA sequence: TGTGCCTGGGGGACGGGTAACTATGGCTACACCTTC. Its protein is CAWGTGNYGYTF. The whole variable domain, remainder taken from reference TRBV30 and TRBJ1-2, is SQTIHQWPATLVQPVGSPLSLECTVEGTSNPNLYWYRQAAGRGLQLLFYSVGIGQISSEVPQNLSASRPQDRQFILSSKKLLLSDSGFYLCAWGTGNYGYTFGSGTRLTVV.

The chain recombines TRBV9 with TRBJ1-4; perhaps TRBD1 as D (6 bases). The CDR3 extends over 14 amino acids. Germline loops: CDR1 SGDLS, CDR2 YYNGEE. V lost 4 bases, J lost 4 bases, and 11 bases lay in between. CDR3 coding DNA: TGTGCCAGCAGCCCAAGGACAGATAATGAAAAACTGTTTTTT. This codes for CASSPRTDNEKLFF.

The chain is built from TRBV5-1 and TRBJ2-5, with TRBD1 as a possible D gene (6 bases). The CDR3 covers 15 residues. Trimming left V 3 bases short and J 2 bases short, with 14 bases between. Germline V gives CDR1 SGHRS, CDR2 YFSETQ. Written as DNA, the CDR3 is TGCGCCAGCAGCTGGGGGCTAGTCCAACAAGAGACCCAGTACTTC. This sequence encodes CASSWGLVQQETQYF.

A remark on this clone: The sample has other DNA sequences that encode this CDR3 too. The chain uses TRBV6-5 and TRBJ1-5, with 9 bases lining up with TRBD1. From germline, CDR1 is MNHEY and CDR2 SVGAGI. The CDR3 spans 14 residues. Trimming removed 5 bases from V and 2 bases from J; junction bases left unmatched: 1. CDR3 protein: CASSRDRGNQPQHF. The CDR3 DNA sequence: TGTGCCAGCAGTCGGGACAGGGGCAATCAGCCCCAGCATTTT.

The J gene is TRBJ2-1, the V gene TRBV7-9; TRBD2 matches 10 bases. Trimming at V came to 5 bases and at J to 0 bases, leaving 4 bases not matched to a gene. CDR3 length: 16 amino acids. Germline CDR1 is SEHNR and CDR2 is FQNEAQ (reference sequence). The chain's CDR3 is CASSPSGGASYNEQFF. Written as DNA, the CDR3 is TGTGCCAGCAGCCCGAGCGGGGGGGCCTCCTACAATGAGCAGTTCTTC.

The CDR3 protein is CASSFGGAGNYGYTF. The DNA for the CDR3 is TGTGCCAGCAGTTTTGGGGGGGCAGGAAACTATGGCTACACCTTC. J is TRBJ1-2 and V is TRBV28, with D perhaps TRBD1 (6 bases). The CDR3 is made up of 15 amino acids. V was shortened by 3 bases and J by 2 bases, with 13 bases between the two germline ends. The germline gives CDR1 MDHEN, CDR2 SYDVKM.

The V call is TRBV19, the J call TRBJ1-5; 8 bases fit TRBD1. With V trimmed by 6 bases and J by 0 bases, 7 bases remained unmatched. The CDR3 has 16 amino acids. Germline CDR1 LNHDA, CDR2 SQIVND (reference sequence). This CDR3 is CASRKTGADSNQPQHF. In DNA, the CDR3 is TGTGCCAGTAGAAAGACAGGGGCGGATAGCAATCAGCCCCAGCATTTT.

The chain carries TRBV5-5 and TRBJ1-1, with 8 positions matching TRBD1. CDR1 is SGHKS and CDR2 is YYEKEE in the germline V gene (reference sequence). The CDR3 runs 16 residues. Trimming at V came to 1 base and at J to 3 bases, leaving 8 bases not matched to a gene. The CDR3 DNA sequence: TGTGCCAGCAGCTTGTTGCGACAGGGGTTTGACACTGAAGCTTTCTTT. It is translated as CASSLLRQGFDTEAFF.

This clone was detected a few times. This chain's CDR3 is CASSLLWGPPNEQFF. In DNA, the CDR3 is TGTGCCAGCAGCCTTCTCTGGGGCCCCCCGAATGAGCAGTTCTTC. The chain combines TRBV7-2 with TRBJ2-1; the D gene is possibly TRBD1 (5 bases). The CDR3 contains 15 residues. Trimming left V 5 bases short and J 7 bases short, with 18 bases between. Germline V lookup: CDR1 SGHTA, CDR2 FQGNSA.

This clone has a handful of counts. The chain is built from TRBV28 and TRBJ1-3, with D perhaps matching TRBD1 (5 bases). The CDR3 runs 16 residues. Trimming removed 4 bases from V and 1 base from J, with 14 bases in between. Per the germline V gene, CDR1 is MDHEN and CDR2 is SYDVKM. CDR3: CASSSNRRLSGNTIYF. DNA for the CDR3: TGTGCCAGCAGTTCCAACAGGAGATTATCTGGAAACACCATATATTTT.

Only a few counts were recorded for this clone. V and J are TRBV5-4 and TRBJ1-3; the D gene is possibly TRBD1 (5 bases). This CDR3 is 16 amino acids long. V lost 4 bases and J lost 0, with 14 bases in between. Germline CDR1 SGHNT, CDR2 YYREEE (reference sequence). The CDR3 here is CASSLKTAYSGNTIYF. DNA for the CDR3: TGTGCCAGCAGCCTAAAGACAGCCTACTCTGGAAACACCATATATTTT.

This sequence joins TRBV19 and TRBJ2-5; D may be TRBD2 (7 bases). This CDR3 is 14 amino acids long. V lost 2 bases to trimming and J lost 5 bases, with 12 bases between them. Germline loops: CDR1 LNHDA, CDR2 SQIVND (reference sequence). The CDR3 reads CASSIRTGGETQYF. CDR3 nucleotides: TGTGCCAGTAGTATAAGGACGGGGGGCGAGACCCAGTACTTC.